The 29 T cell receptor beta chains below were found in one sample sequenced in a study of cytomegalovirus exposure and HLA in healthy donors. PCR employed 60 Vbeta and 13 Jbeta primers. Clones were sequenced by immunoSEQ multiplex PCR, and TCRdb holds only the in-frame ones, with some missing. Here the sample spans more than 90,000 clones, under 85% being singletons. The specimen was PBMCs. These receptors were taken from a woman in her forties in good health and CMV-seropositive.

This chain connects TRBV6-6 to TRBJ2-5; D might be TRBD2 (6 bases). TRBJ2-7 explains the end of the DNA better; the J call may be wrong. There are 15 residues in the CDR3. Germline V gives CDR1 MNHNY, CDR2 SVGAGI (reference sequence). Here the CDR3 reads CASSLGGPPPYEQYF. The CDR3 region has the DNA TGTGCCAGCAGTTTGGGGGGACCACCTCCCTACGAGCAGTACTTC.

CDR3 sequence reads: CASSPGGSGANVLTF. The DNA for the CDR3 is TGTGCCAGCAGCCCCGGTGGCTCTGGGGCCAACGTCCTGACTTTC. This chain connects TRBV7-3 to TRBJ2-6; D gene unclear. The V and J ends lost 5 bases and 0 bases respectively, with 8 bases between them. There are 15 residues in the CDR3. Per the germline V gene, CDR1 is SGHTA and CDR2 is FQGTGA. Together with reference TRBV7-3 and TRBJ2-6, the CDR3 gives the full variable domain: GAGVSQTPSNKVTEKGKYVELRCDPISGHTALYWYRQSLGQGPEFLIYFQGTGAADDSGLPNDRFFAVRPEGSVSTLKIQRTERGDSAVYLCASSPGGSGANVLTFGAGSRLTVL.

The genes are TRBV5-1 and TRBJ1-3, with TRBD1 matching over 7 bases. V shed 1 base and J 2 bases; nucleotides not matched to a gene: 3. Germline V gene sequence: CDR1 SGHRS, CDR2 YFSETQ. This CDR3 spans 15 amino acids. As DNA, the CDR3 is TGCGCCAGCAGCTTGAGGGGGCATACTGGAAACACCATATATTTT. Protein: CASSLRGHTGNTIYF.

This clone was counted between two and nine times. V gene TRBV19 combines with J gene TRBJ1-1, with D perhaps matching TRBD1 (5 bases). CDR1 LNHDA and CDR2 SQIVND come from the germline V gene (reference sequence). Trimming cost V 3 bases and J 0 bases, with 14 bases left between them. This CDR3 has 16 amino acids. The chain's CDR3 is CASSIGSGFMNTEAFF. CDR3 in DNA: TGTGCCAGTAGTATCGGATCAGGGTTCATGAACACTGAAGCTTTCTTT.

This clone was detected once. The V call is TRBV7-3, the J call TRBJ1-2; unclear D gene. The CDR3 consists of 12 residues. Germline V gene data show CDR1 as SGHTA and CDR2 as FQGTGA. Trimming pared 4 bases from V and 6 bases from J, leaving 9 bases between. In DNA, the CDR3 is TGTGCCAGCAGCTCACAGTCGGATGGCTACACCTTC. Its translation is CASSSQSDGYTF.

The genes are TRBV5-6 and TRBJ2-1, with 10 positions matching TRBD1. V lost 3 bases and J lost 10; bases outside the gene matches: 7. This CDR3 has 14 residues. Germline CDR1 and CDR2: SGHDT and YYEEEE. In DNA form, the CDR3 reads TGTGCCAGCAGCTCGGGACAGGGGCACGAGGAGCAGTTCTTC. Translating it yields CASSSGQGHEEQFF.

V and J are TRBV25-1 and TRBJ2-1, with TRBD1 identical over 11 bases. Germline loops: CDR1 MGHDK, CDR2 SYGVNS. The V and J ends lost 1 base and 5 bases, in that order; junction bases with no gene match: 7. This CDR3 is built from 17 residues. The CDR3: CASSEWVGQGANNEQFF. Here the CDR3 DNA reads TGTGCCAGCAGTGAATGGGTTGGACAGGGGGCCAACAATGAGCAGTTCTTC. Together with reference TRBV25-1 and TRBJ2-1, the CDR3 gives the full variable domain: EADIYQTPRYLVIGTGKKITLECSQTMGHDKMYWYQQDPGMELHLIHYSYGVNSTEKGDLSSESTVSRIRTEHFPLTLESARPSHTSQYLCASSEWVGQGANNEQFFGPGTRLTVL.

The rearrangement links TRBV10-3 to TRBJ2-1; TRBD1 matches at 8 bases. The CDR3 consists of 16 residues. Germline V gives CDR1 ENHRY, CDR2 SYGVKD. V was clipped by 3 bases and J by 3 bases; unmatched bases: 7. The CDR3 DNA follows: TGTGCCATCAGTGACCCAGGACAGGGATTCTACAATGAGCAGTTCTTC. Translation: CAISDPGQGFYNEQFF.

The J gene is TRBJ2-7, the V gene TRBV9; 11 bases fit TRBD2. CDR1 and CDR2 from the germline V gene are SGDLS and YYNGEE. V shed 3 bases, J shed 3 bases, and the junction held 5 bases outside the gene matches. This CDR3 spans 15 amino acids. CDR3 amino acids: CASSASTSGDYEQYF. In DNA, the CDR3 is TGTGCCAGCAGCGCGTCGACTAGCGGGGACTACGAGCAGTACTTC. Complete variable domain (other parts from reference TRBV9 and TRBJ2-7): DSGVTQTPKHLITATGQRVTLRCSPRSGDLSVYWYQQSLDQGLQFLIQYYNGEERAKGNILERFSAQQFPDLHSELNLSSLELGDSALYFCASSASTSGDYEQYFGPGTRLTVT.

The CDR3: CASSETGPNYNEQFF. The CDR3 DNA reads TGCGCCAGCAGTGAAACAGGGCCTAACTACAATGAGCAGTTCTTC. The rearrangement uses TRBV10-1 and TRBJ2-1; weak D call: TRBD1 (6 bases). CDR3 length: 15 amino acids. CDR1 and CDR2 from the germline V gene are WNHNN and SYGVQD (reference sequence). Trimming cost V 3 bases and J 3 bases, with 12 bases left between them.

This clone came up a few times. The rearrangement joins TRBV28 to TRBJ1-4; perhaps TRBD1 as D (5 bases). There are 15 residues in the CDR3. V was shortened by 4 bases and J by 8 bases, with 17 bases between the two germline ends. The V gene's germline CDR1 is MDHEN and CDR2 SYDVKM. This chain's CDR3 is CASSSAGGLVEKLFF. Written as DNA, the CDR3 is TGTGCCAGCAGTTCAGCCGGGGGGTTGGTAGAAAAACTGTTTTTT.

The CDR3 region is CASSEWQQPQHF. CDR3 coding DNA: TGCGCCAGCAGTGAGTGGCAACAGCCCCAGCATTTT. The V call is TRBV10-2, the J call TRBJ1-5; D call uncertain. Germline V gene sequence: CDR1 WSHSY, CDR2 SAAADI. The CDR3 covers 12 residues. The V end lost 1 base, the J end lost 7 bases, and 5 bases lay between the germline ends.

The gene calls are TRBV4-2 and TRBJ2-7; a possible D gene is TRBD2 (6 bases). CDR3 length: 13 residues. CDR1 LGHNA and CDR2 YNFKEQ come from the germline V gene. Trimming shortened V by 4 bases and J by 5 bases, and 12 bases separated the two germline ends. As DNA, the CDR3 is TGTGCCAGCAGCCTTATATCGGGGGACGAGCAGTACTTC. Amino acids: CASSLISGDEQYF.

The gene calls are TRBV9 and TRBJ1-2; TRBD1 matches at 7 bases. Per the germline V gene, CDR1 is SGDLS and CDR2 is YYNGEE. This CDR3 contains 15 residues. Trimming at V came to 0 bases and at J to 5 bases, leaving 7 bases not matched to a gene. The CDR3 here is CASSVDQTGVYGYTF. The CDR3 nucleotides read TGTGCCAGCAGCGTAGACCAAACAGGGGTTTATGGCTACACCTTC.

This rearrangement joins TRBV30 to TRBJ2-1, with D unclear. The CDR3 has 19 amino acids. The V gene's germline CDR1 is GTSNPN and CDR2 SVGIG (reference sequence). Trimming removed 1 base at V and 5 bases at J, with 27 bases between. CDR3: CAWSGGALKNQKKDNEQFF. DNA of the CDR3: TGTGCCTGGAGTGGAGGAGCCTTGAAAAACCAGAAAAAGGACAATGAGCAGTTCTTC. The entire variable domain, with the rest obtained from reference TRBV30 and TRBJ2-1, is as follows: SQTIHQWPATLVQPVGSPLSLECTVEGTSNPNLYWYRQAAGRGLQLLFYSVGIGQISSEVPQNLSASRPQDRQFILSSKKLLLSDSGFYLCAWSGGALKNQKKDNEQFFGPGTRLTVL.

This clone appeared a few times. The chain carries TRBV7-2 and TRBJ1-3, with D unclear. The V end lost 2 bases, the J end lost 0 bases, and 8 bases lay between the germline ends. Germline values: CDR1 SGHTA, CDR2 FQGNSA. The CDR3 runs 15 residues. The CDR3 region is CASSLMTNSGNTIYF. CDR3 DNA: TGTGCCAGCAGCTTAATGACAAACTCTGGAAACACCATATATTTT. The variable domain in full, completed from reference TRBV7-2 and TRBJ1-3, reads GAGVSQSPSNKVTEKGKDVELRCDPISGHTALYWYRQSLGQGLEFLIYFQGNSAPDKSGLPSDRFSAERTGGSVSTLTIQRTQQEDSAVYLCASSLMTNSGNTIYFGEGSWLTVV.

The chain employs TRBV30 and TRBJ2-7; TRBD2 matches at 9 bases. The V and J ends lost 6 bases and 0 bases, in that order; junction bases with no gene match: 6. Germline values: CDR1 GTSNPN, CDR2 SVGIG (reference sequence). CDR3 length: 14 residues. CDR3 sequence reads: CACDGSGGSYEQYF. The CDR3 DNA follows: TGTGCCTGTGATGGTAGCGGGGGCTCCTACGAGCAGTACTTC.

The chain employs TRBV18 and TRBJ1-1; D may be TRBD1 (5 bases). V lost 3 bases to trimming and J lost 5 bases, with 13 bases between them. CDR3 length: 14 amino acids. Germline assignment: CDR1 KGHSH and CDR2 LQKENI. CDR3 bases: TGTGCCAGCTCACCTACGGGGGTCAGGACTGAAGCTTTCTTT. Protein product: CASSPTGVRTEAFF.

This clone appeared once. Sequence at one end of the junction differs from germline and may be a read error. The chain has TRBV7-9 and TRBJ2-1; D gene uncertain. Germline V CDR1 and CDR2: SEHNR, FQNEAQ (reference sequence). This CDR3 is built from 12 residues. This CDR3 reads CSSRSGLSEQFF. The CDR3 DNA follows: TGTTCCAGCCGTTCGGGTTTGAGTGAGCAGTTCTTC.

The rearrangement uses TRBV5-4 and TRBJ2-1; 10 bases fit TRBD2. The CDR3 extends over 13 amino acids. The junction had 9 bases not matched to a gene; V was cut back by 2 bases and J by 16 bases. Germline assignment: CDR1 SGHNT and CDR2 YYREEE (reference sequence). CDR3 sequence (DNA): TGTGCCAGCAGCTTCGCGTCTAGCGGGAGAAACTTCTTC. It encodes CASSFASSGRNFF.

The CDR3 protein is CAWSPPNRGTVISNQPQHF. DNA for the CDR3: TGTGCCTGGAGTCCACCTAACCGGGGGACCGTAATTAGCAATCAGCCCCAGCATTTT. The rearrangement links TRBV30 to TRBJ1-5, with D possibly being TRBD1 (5 bases). The germline CDR1 and CDR2 sequences are GTSNPN and SVGIG (reference sequence). Trimming pared 2 bases from V and 0 bases from J, leaving 23 bases between. The CDR3 is 19 residues long.

The gene calls are TRBV13 and TRBJ2-5, with 7 bases fitting TRBD1. Germline V gene data show CDR1 as PRHDT and CDR2 as FYEKMQ (reference sequence). The CDR3 length is 15 residues. The V segment lost 5 bases and the J segment 2 bases; nucleotides outside the gene matches: 8. CDR3 sequence: CASSTGQRGQETQYF. The CDR3 nucleotides are TGTGCCAGCAGCACGGGACAGAGAGGACAAGAGACCCAGTACTTC.

The J gene is TRBJ2-1, the V gene TRBV7-3; 9 bases map to TRBD2. V was clipped by 11 bases and J by 8 bases; unmatched bases: 10. This CDR3 has 13 amino acids. Germline-derived CDR1 and CDR2 are SGHTA and FQGTGA. The CDR3 here is CAPEGLAWDEQFF. The CDR3 coding sequence is TGTGCCCCCGAGGGACTAGCTTGGGATGAGCAGTTCTTC.

V gene TRBV30 combines with J gene TRBJ1-2; TRBD1 agrees at 7 bases. CDR1 is GTSNPN and CDR2 is SVGIG in the germline V gene (reference sequence). The V segment lost 3 bases and the J segment 7 bases; nucleotides outside the gene matches: 14. This CDR3 has 15 residues. CDR3 in DNA: TGTGCCTGGAGGGGCCAGGGGGTTTTTTTGAGTGGCTACACCTTC. It translates to CAWRGQGVFLSGYTF. Variable domain in full (rest from reference TRBV30 and TRBJ1-2): SQTIHQWPATLVQPVGSPLSLECTVEGTSNPNLYWYRQAAGRGLQLLFYSVGIGQISSEVPQNLSASRPQDRQFILSSKKLLLSDSGFYLCAWRGQGVFLSGYTFGSGTRLTVV.

This clone was counted a few times. The chain recombines TRBV6-1 with TRBJ2-7; 10 bases agree with TRBD1. The ends lost 6 bases at V and 5 bases at J; junction bases unmatched: 10. In germline, CDR1 is MNHNS, CDR2 SASEGT. This CDR3 comprises 15 residues. CDR3 region: CASSHGTGVNDEQYF. Written as DNA, the CDR3 is TGTGCCAGCAGCCATGGGACAGGGGTTAACGACGAGCAGTACTTC.

V and J are TRBV7-9 and TRBJ2-3; TRBD2 is a possible D gene (6 bases). The germline V gene encodes CDR1 SEHNR and CDR2 FQNEAQ (reference sequence). The length of the CDR3 is 16 residues. Trimming cost V 5 bases and J 5 bases, with 20 bases left between them. The CDR3 is CASSQAFGGGRDTQYF. CDR3 nucleotide sequence: TGTGCCAGCAGCCAAGCTTTCGGGGGAGGAAGAGATACGCAGTATTTT.

V is TRBV5-6 and J is TRBJ1-1; D is perhaps TRBD1 (6 bases). The CDR3 contains 15 residues. The V gene lost 3 bases and the J gene lost 1 base, with 13 bases spanning the gap. Germline V CDR1 and CDR2: SGHDT, YYEEEE. CDR3 protein: CASSWGPGANTEAFF. CDR3 DNA: TGTGCCAGCAGCTGGGGGCCCGGAGCGAACACTGAAGCTTTCTTT.

This chain joins TRBV30 and TRBJ2-7; the match to TRBD1 covers 11 bases. After removal of 6 bases from V and 2 bases from J, the junction contained 9 bases not matched to a gene. The CDR3 runs to 15 residues. Looked up from germline, CDR1 is GTSNPN and CDR2 is SVGIG (reference sequence). The CDR3 region is CACIGQGARTYEQYF. Written as DNA, the CDR3 is TGTGCCTGCATTGGACAGGGGGCTCGTACCTACGAGCAGTACTTC. The entire variable domain, with the rest obtained from reference TRBV30 and TRBJ2-7, is as follows: SQTIHQWPATLVQPVGSPLSLECTVEGTSNPNLYWYRQAAGRGLQLLFYSVGIGQISSEVPQNLSASRPQDRQFILSSKKLLLSDSGFYLCACIGQGARTYEQYFGPGTRLTVT.

This clone was counted only a few times. The chain combines TRBV5-8 with TRBJ2-7, with D maybe TRBD2 (5 bases). Trimming took off 0 bases at V and 3 bases at J, with 7 bases between the two ends. There are 13 residues in the CDR3. Germline V gene lookup returns CDR1 SGHTS and CDR2 YDEGEE. CDR3 residues: CASSLGRHYEQYF. DNA of the CDR3: TGTGCCAGCAGCTTGGGGAGGCACTACGAGCAGTACTTC.